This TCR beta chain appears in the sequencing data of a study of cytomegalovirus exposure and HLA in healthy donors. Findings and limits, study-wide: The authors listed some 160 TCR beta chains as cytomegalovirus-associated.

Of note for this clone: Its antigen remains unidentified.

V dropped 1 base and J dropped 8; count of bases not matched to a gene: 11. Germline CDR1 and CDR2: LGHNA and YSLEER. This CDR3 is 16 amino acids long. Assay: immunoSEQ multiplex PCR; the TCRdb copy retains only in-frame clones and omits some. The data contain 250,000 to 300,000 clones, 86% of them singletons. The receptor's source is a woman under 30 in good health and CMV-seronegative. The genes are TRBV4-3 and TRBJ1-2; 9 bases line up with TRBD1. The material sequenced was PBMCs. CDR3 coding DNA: TGCGCCAGCAGCCAAGCCCACGGACAGGGGCAGCTCGGCTACACCTTC. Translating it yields CASSQAHGQGQLGYTF.